This T cell receptor (beta chain) was captured by sequencing in a study of blood T cell repertoires in COVID-19. TCRdb's copy holds only in-frame clones and misses some; the assay was immunoSEQ multiplex PCR. The sample has 95,000 to 150,000 clones; about four fifths are singletons. The receptor was isolated from a man between 65 and 79 years old with acute or convalescent COVID-19. The sequenced sample was peripheral blood.

The CDR3: CSASPGYGYTF. CDR3 nucleotides: TGCAGTGCTAGTCCCGGCTATGGCTACACCTTC. The chain couples TRBV20-1 to TRBJ1-2; D gene ambiguous. This CDR3 is 11 amino acids long. Germline V CDR1 and CDR2: DFQATT, SNEGSKA (reference sequence). The V gene lost 3 bases and the J gene lost 4 bases, with 6 bases spanning the gap.